This entry concerns a single T cell receptor beta chain. The source of the sample is a study of blood T cell repertoires in COVID-19. Turning to the study itself: There were acute and convalescent COVID-19 samples, and they came from the United States, Italy and Spain. T cells, B-cell-depleted T cells, or PBMCs supplied cDNA or gDNA.

V was trimmed by 8 bases and J by 0 bases, leaving 14 bases between them. Germline CDR1 and CDR2: SNHLY and FYNNEI. This CDR3 has 15 amino acids. Authors' methods: Estimation of nucleated cell counts relied on the amplification of reference gene primers. The assay was immunoSEQ multiplex PCR, and TCRdb's table has in-frame clones only and misses some. V, J and clone size reflect that table, while D and trimming were determined from the DNA. The repertoire holds 250,000 to 300,000 clones, with 85% to 90% as singletons. The V and J genes are TRBV2 and TRBJ1-3; D not resolved. Sequenced sample: peripheral blood. This clonotype originated in a woman between 40 and 50 years old who had recovered from COVID-19. The CDR3 loop is CASSSQASSGNTIYF. The CDR3 nucleotides read TGTGCCAGCTCCTCCCAAGCAAGCTCTGGAAACACCATATATTTT.